Many counts were recorded for the clone carrying this T cell receptor (beta chain). Antigen unknown. Patients included in sequencing had previously demonstrated CD8+CD57+ cell expansion by flow cytometry. Sampling of blood occurred while the patients had still received no therapy. These data are taken from a study of CD8+CD57+ T cells in acquired aplastic anemia. Study information: DNA per sorted CD4+ or CD8+ sample ranged roughly 0.17 to 27.4 ug, averaging 3.2 ug. General observations from the study: Patients shared 25 to 35 CD8+ CDR3 sequences with controls.

The CDR3 is made up of 10 amino acids. The germline V and J ends were trimmed by 9 bases and 7 bases, with 9 bases remaining between them. Germline assignment: CDR1 MNHEY and CDR2 SVGAGI. Genomic DNA acted as the template from which TCR beta VDJ combination and CDR3 sequence profiling were carried out. TCRdb ran MiXCR on the reads and lists one entry per CDR3 protein. The table has about 58,000 distinct CDR3 sequences, around 57% seen once; the top ten hold 15% to 20%. The TCR was taken from a human donor with aplastic anemia. Material for sequencing was sorted CD4+, CD8+, or CD8+CD57+ T cells (not recorded which) from PBMCs. The chain joins TRBV6-5 to TRBJ2-5; D may be TRBD1 or TRBD2 (5 bases each). CDR3 residues: CASGTGTQYF. The CDR3 nucleotides read TGTGCCAGTGGGACCGGGACCCAGTACTTC.